Each of the 21 T cell receptor beta chains below was sequenced from the same sample in a study of blood T cell repertoires in COVID-19 (dated by TCRdb to the early 2020s). Receptors were amplified or captured by the immunoSEQ multiplex PCR assay. TCRdb limited this immuneACCESS table to in-frame rearrangements with V and J called. A share of clones is missing; checked studies link under half to unresolved V genes, and the rest is unexplained. This sample comprises around 99,000 clones, around four fifths of them detected only once. Of the sample, 18% is held by the ten largest clones. The sample taken for sequencing was peripheral blood. The receptors shown here come from a woman aged 60-70 years with acute or convalescent COVID-19.

This chain joins TRBV7-8 and TRBJ1-2; D gene uncertain. The CDR3 runs 13 residues. Germline CDR1 is SGHVS and CDR2 is FQNEAQ. V was trimmed by 1 base and J by 6 bases, leaving 9 bases between them. CDR3 residues: CASSLGGFDGYTF. CDR3 bases: TGTGCCAGCAGCTTAGGAGGGTTCGATGGCTACACCTTC. The full variable domain, completed using reference TRBV7-8 and TRBJ1-2, is GAGVSQSPRYKVAKRGQDVALRCDPISGHVSLFWYQQALGQGPEFLTYFQNEAQLDKSGLPSDRFFAERPEGSVSTLKIQRTQQEDSAVYLCASSLGGFDGYTFGSGTRLTVV.

The chain links TRBV3-1 (or the pseudogene TRBV3-2) to TRBJ2-7; TRBD1 matches at 7 bases. CDR1 is LGHDT and CDR2 is YNNKEL in the germline V gene (reference sequence). This CDR3 contains 13 residues. The junction had 6 bases not matched to a gene; V was cut back by 5 bases and J by 5 bases. The CDR3 loop is CASSYDREHEQYF. CDR3 in DNA: TGTGCCAGCAGCTATGACAGGGAGCACGAGCAGTACTTC.

The chain carries TRBV29-1 and TRBJ1-2; D uncertain. Trimming took 3 bases from V and 5 from J, leaving 7 bases between them. Germline CDR1 reads SQVTM; CDR2 reads ANQGSEA. This CDR3 is 11 amino acids long. The CDR3: CSVEPRYGYTF. The CDR3 DNA reads as TGCAGCGTTGAGCCGCGGTATGGCTACACCTTC.

The chain joins TRBV6-5 to TRBJ1-1; D is unclear. The germline V gene has CDR1 MNHEY and CDR2 SVGAGI. The CDR3 has 14 amino acids. V lost 5 bases and J lost 5, with 15 bases in between. The CDR3 bases are TGTGCCAGCAGTCACCGGGGTTTTGGGACTGAAGCTTTCTTT. Protein sequence: CASSHRGFGTEAFF.

V and J are TRBV9 and TRBJ2-1; a possible D gene is TRBD1 (6 bases). Germline assignment: CDR1 SGDLS and CDR2 YYNGEE. The CDR3 consists of 12 residues. The V end lost 7 bases, the J end lost 8 bases, and 13 bases lay between the germline ends. The CDR3 sequence: CASEDSRDEQFF. CDR3 DNA sequence: TGTGCCAGCGAGGACAGCAGGGATGAGCAGTTCTTC.

The CDR3 coding sequence is TGTGCCAGCAGTTTAGGCGGGACTAGCGGGAGGGGCCTCTACAATGAGCAGTTCTTC. It codes for CASSLGGTSGRGLYNEQFF. J is TRBJ2-1 and V is TRBV27; 16 nucleotides match TRBD2. The CDR3 consists of 19 residues. V shed 2 bases, J shed 3 bases, and the junction held 7 bases outside the gene matches. Germline loops: CDR1 MNHEY, CDR2 SMNVEV (reference sequence).

The rearrangement uses TRBV5-1 and TRBJ2-5; TRBD1 is a possible D gene (6 bases). This CDR3 is 16 amino acids long. Trimming removed 4 bases at V and 1 base at J, with 17 bases between. Germline loops: CDR1 SGHRS, CDR2 YFSETQ. The DNA for the CDR3 is TGCGCCAGCAGCGTAGGATGGGACAACCTCCAAGAGACCCAGTACTTC. Amino acid sequence: CASSVGWDNLQETQYF.

The genes are TRBV18 and TRBJ2-7, with TRBD1 matching 7 bases. CDR1 is KGHSH, CDR2 LQKENI, per germline. The CDR3 contains 15 residues. J lost 5 bases, V lost 3 bases, and 10 bases had no gene match. Here the CDR3 DNA reads TGTGCCAGCTCACCCGGCAAGACAGGGTTGGACGAGCAGTACTTC. Translating it yields CASSPGKTGLDEQYF.

The CDR3 coding sequence is TGTGCCAGCAGCTTCACGACCAGCGGCTACGAGCAGTACTTC. Translated: CASSFTTSGYEQYF. This chain uses TRBV7-2 with TRBJ2-7; D may be TRBD2 (5 bases). The germline gives CDR1 SGHTA, CDR2 FQGNSA. The CDR3 contains 14 residues. The V end was cut by 3 bases, the J end by 3 bases, with 12 bases between.

V usage is TRBV6-5 and J usage is TRBJ2-7, with 8 bases aligning to TRBD2. The CDR3 is 15 residues long. J gave up 1 base and V 9 bases, and 11 bases lay outside the gene matches. Germline CDR1 MNHEY, CDR2 SVGAGI. The CDR3 reads CASYHPSGGSYEQYF. CDR3 bases: TGTGCCAGTTATCATCCCAGCGGGGGATCCTACGAGCAGTACTTC.

The rearrangement joins TRBV5-4 to TRBJ1-1; the D gene is possibly TRBD1 (5 bases). Germline-derived CDR1 and CDR2 are SGHNT and YYREEE (reference sequence). CDR3 length equals 13 residues. The ends were cut back, 2 bases at V and 7 bases at J, with 12 bases in the middle. The CDR3 coding sequence is TGTGCCAGCAGCTTAGATGTTAGGGGTGAAGCTTTCTTT. Its protein product is CASSLDVRGEAFF.

V and J are TRBV7-2 and TRBJ2-5; weak D call: TRBD2 (5 bases). The CDR3 loop spans 16 amino acids. Per the germline V gene, CDR1 is SGHTA and CDR2 is FQGNSA. Trimming stripped 8 bases from V and 5 bases from J, with 24 bases between. The CDR3 nucleotides read TGTGCCAGCCTCGCGGGCGGTGGAGGTACCTTGGAGACCCAGTACTTC. Encoded protein: CASLAGGGGTLETQYF.

This clone was counted a single time. The genes are TRBV28 and TRBJ1-1, with 8 nucleotides matching TRBD1. With V trimmed by 7 bases and J by 6 bases, 10 bases remained unmatched. Germline V CDR1 and CDR2: MDHEN, SYDVKM. The CDR3 has 14 amino acids. DNA for the CDR3: TGTGCCAGCACCCCGACAGGGGAAAGGGCTGAAGCTTTCTTT. Encoded protein: CASTPTGERAEAFF.

This clone was seen just once. The CDR3 protein is CASSFPGQGEGQPQHF. The CDR3, as DNA: TGTGCCAGCAGTTTCCCCGGACAGGGCGAAGGTCAGCCCCAGCATTTT. This chain links TRBV28 with TRBJ1-5, with 8 bases identical to TRBD1. V shed 3 bases and J 6 bases; nucleotides not matched to a gene: 10. The CDR3 runs 16 residues. Germline values: CDR1 MDHEN, CDR2 SYDVKM.

CDR3 sequence (DNA): TGTGCCAGCATCAAGGGGTCTGAAGCTTTCTTT. Protein product: CASIKGSEAFF. The V gene is TRBV3-1 (or the pseudogene TRBV3-2), the J gene TRBJ1-1, with D tentatively TRBD1 (5 bases). In germline, CDR1 is LGHDT, CDR2 YNNKEL (reference sequence). Between the trimmed V and J ends, which lost 7 bases and 6 bases, there was a span of 9 bases. CDR3 size: 11 residues.

This clone has only a few counts. The chain is built from TRBV12-3 or TRBV12-4 and TRBJ1-1; D gene unclear. V shed 5 bases and J shed 7 bases, with 8 bases lying between them. The CDR3 runs to 11 residues. This CDR3 reads CASSPGFEAFF. CDR3 sequence (DNA): TGTGCCAGCAGTCCGGGATTTGAAGCTTTCTTT.

The rearrangement joins TRBV7-9 to TRBJ2-7, with a possible D match to TRBD2 (6 bases). CDR3 size: 15 residues. Per germline, CDR1 SEHNR and CDR2 FQNEAQ (reference sequence). The V end was cut by 5 bases, the J end by 1 base, with 15 bases between. The CDR3 protein is CASSPSGTASYEQYF. The CDR3 DNA sequence: TGTGCCAGCAGCCCTTCCGGGACTGCATCCTACGAGCAGTACTTC.

In this sample, this clone turned up once. CDR3 region: CASEQGAGETQYF. In nucleotides, the CDR3 is TGCGCCAGCGAACAGGGGGCGGGAGAGACCCAGTACTTC. The chain has TRBV5-1 and TRBJ2-5; TRBD1 agrees at 9 bases. Per the germline V gene, CDR1 is SGHRS and CDR2 is YFSETQ. The CDR3 is 13 residues long. Unmatched junction bases numbered 5, after V lost 7 bases and J lost 4 bases.

This clone came up a few times. CDR3 protein: CASSLEWATTYGYTF. The CDR3 DNA sequence: TGTGCCAGCAGCTTAGAGTGGGCCACCACCTATGGCTACACCTTC. This chain connects TRBV7-2 to TRBJ1-2, with D unresolved. CDR1 SGHTA and CDR2 FQGNSA come from the germline V gene. This CDR3 contains 15 residues. The V end lost 1 base, the J end lost 4 bases, and 13 bases lay between the germline ends.

This clone is a singleton in its sample. The chain combines TRBV27 with TRBJ2-2; the match to TRBD1 covers 8 bases. V was pared by 5 bases and J by 6 bases, with 8 bases of the junction left unmatched. CDR3 length: 15 residues. The germline V gene has CDR1 MNHEY and CDR2 SMNVEV (reference sequence). The CDR3 sequence: CASSRQGRSAGELFF. The CDR3 DNA reads TGTGCCAGCAGTCGACAGGGGAGGAGCGCCGGGGAGCTGTTTTTT.

The chain is built from TRBV11-1 and TRBJ1-1; no firm D call. V shed 2 bases and J shed 6 bases, with 7 bases lying between them. Looked up from germline, CDR1 is SGHAT and CDR2 is FQDESV (reference sequence). The CDR3 runs 12 residues. The CDR3 coding sequence is TGTGCCAGCAGCTTAATTAGCGCTGAAGCTTTCTTT. Translation gives CASSLISAEAFF.